This TCR beta chain was identified in a study of metastatic and nonmetastatic thyroid tumors. Study information: Peripheral blood and tumor or nodule samples from malignant and benign thyroid patients were compared.

TCRdb re-called clones via MiXCR from the PCR reads. The table has roughly 38,000 clones, around 10% seen once; the top ten hold around 9%. Trimming removed 4 bases at V and 3 bases at J, with 14 bases between. CDR3 length: 14 residues. CDR1 and CDR2 from the germline V gene are SQVTM and ANQGSEA. All patients were treatment-naive before thyroid surgery. The TCR sequence derives from a male donor with papillary thyroid cancer or a benign thyroid nodule (not recorded which). Some clones in this sample may be carry-over from other donors' samples. The rearrangement links TRBV29-1 to TRBJ2-3; D is unclear. The material sequenced was blood. CDR3 amino acids: CSVVGLRLTDTQYF. In DNA, the CDR3 is TGCAGCGTTGTGGGATTGAGATTGACAGATACGCAGTATTTT.